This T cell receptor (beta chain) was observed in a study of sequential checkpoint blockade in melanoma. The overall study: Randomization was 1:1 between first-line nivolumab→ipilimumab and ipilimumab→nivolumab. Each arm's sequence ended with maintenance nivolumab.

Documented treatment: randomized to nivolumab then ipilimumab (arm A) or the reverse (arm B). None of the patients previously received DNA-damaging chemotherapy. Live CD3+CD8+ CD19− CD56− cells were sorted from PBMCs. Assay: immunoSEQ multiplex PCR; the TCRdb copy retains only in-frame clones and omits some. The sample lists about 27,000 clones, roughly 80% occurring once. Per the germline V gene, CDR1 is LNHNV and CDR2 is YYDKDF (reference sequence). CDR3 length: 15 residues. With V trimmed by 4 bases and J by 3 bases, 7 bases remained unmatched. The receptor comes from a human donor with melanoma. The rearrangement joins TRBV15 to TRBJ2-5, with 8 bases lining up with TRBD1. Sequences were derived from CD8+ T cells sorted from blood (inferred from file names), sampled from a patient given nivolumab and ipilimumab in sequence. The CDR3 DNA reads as TGTGCCACCAGCACACCGGACAGGGCGAAAGAGACCCAGTACTTC. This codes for CATSTPDRAKETQYF.